These 7 T cell receptor beta chains originate from one sample sequenced in a study of T cell changes during pregnancy in multiple sclerosis. The repertoire was sequenced with immunoSEQ multiplex PCR; TCRdb's copy has only in-frame clones and lacks some. Of around 86,000 clones in the sample, roughly 91% are singletons; the top ten hold approximately 0.93%. The material sequenced was peripheral blood, taken in the first trimester of pregnancy. The receptor source for this set is a female donor with multiple sclerosis, enrolled in a pregnancy study.

V usage is TRBV4-1 and J usage is TRBJ2-5; 8 bases align to TRBD1. Per germline, CDR1 MGHRA and CDR2 YSYEKL. The trim removed 1 base at V and 5 bases at J, leaving 3 bases unmatched. This CDR3 has 14 amino acids. This chain's CDR3 is CASSQADRAETQYF. The CDR3 DNA is TGCGCCAGCAGCCAAGCGGACAGGGCGGAGACCCAGTACTTC.

This clone showed up just once. This chain joins TRBV2 and TRBJ2-5; 11 bases are a match to TRBD2. The CDR3 is 15 residues long. The ends lost 2 bases at V and 4 bases at J; junction bases unmatched: 3. Germline CDR1 reads SNHLY; CDR2 reads FYNNEI. The CDR3 nucleotides are TGTGCCAGCAGTGAAATAGCGGGGGGGCCAGAGACCCAGTACTTC. Its protein product is CASSEIAGGPETQYF.

This clone has a single count. This chain connects TRBV11-3 to TRBJ2-1; TRBD2 matches 8 bases. After removal of 5 bases from V and 10 bases from J, the junction contained 19 bases not matched to a gene. In germline, CDR1 is SGHNT, CDR2 YENEEA. The CDR3 contains 17 residues. The CDR3 spells CASSVAQLPGGSGEQFF. In DNA, the CDR3 is TGTGCCAGCAGCGTAGCCCAGCTCCCGGGAGGGTCGGGAGAGCAGTTCTTC. Together with reference TRBV11-3 and TRBJ2-1, the CDR3 gives the full variable domain: EAGVVQSPRYKIIEKKQPVAFWCNPISGHNTLYWYLQNLGQGPELLIRYENEEAVDDSQLPKDRFSAERLKGVDSTLKIQPAELGDSAVYLCASSVAQLPGGSGEQFFGPGTRLTVL.

V is TRBV7-6 and J is TRBJ2-7; D ambiguous. The germline V gene has CDR1 SGHVS and CDR2 FNYEAQ. The CDR3 has 13 amino acids. The V and J ends lost 0 bases and 5 bases respectively, with 8 bases between them. As DNA, the CDR3 is TGTGCCAGCAGCTTAGCCAAACTCAACGAGCAGTACTTC. This gives the protein CASSLAKLNEQYF. Complete variable domain (other parts from reference TRBV7-6 and TRBJ2-7): GAGVSQSPRYKVTKRGQDVALRCDPISGHVSLYWYRQALGQGPEFLTYFNYEAQQDKSGLPNDRFSAERPEGSISTLTIQRTEQRDSAMYRCASSLAKLNEQYFGPGTRLTVT.

The chain carries TRBV10-3 and TRBJ1-2; 7 nucleotides line up with TRBD1. Germline V lookup: CDR1 ENHRY, CDR2 SYGVKD. V was clipped by 5 bases and J by 3 bases; unmatched bases: 15. The CDR3 loop spans 17 amino acids. The CDR3 nucleotides read TGTGCCATCAGTAAAACAGGGGCCGACGCTTGGGACTATGGCTACACCTTC. Translated, it gives CAISKTGADAWDYGYTF.

The V and J genes are TRBV4-2 and TRBJ1-1; 7 nucleotides line up with TRBD1. The trim removed 3 bases at V and 7 bases at J, leaving 2 bases unmatched. CDR1 LGHNA and CDR2 YNFKEQ come from the germline V gene. The CDR3 loop spans 12 amino acids. The CDR3, as DNA: TGTGCCAGCAGCCACGACAGGGTTGAAGCTTTCTTT. Residues: CASSHDRVEAFF.

The chain couples TRBV6-5 to TRBJ1-3, with D unresolved. The ends were cut back, 6 bases at V and 4 bases at J, with 13 bases in the middle. This CDR3 is built from 14 residues. CDR1 and CDR2 from the germline V gene are MNHEY and SVGAGI. The CDR3 sequence is CASRDPAGGNTIYF. In nucleotides, the CDR3 is TGTGCCAGCAGGGACCCTGCGGGAGGAAACACCATATATTTT.